This is a list of T cell receptor beta chains from one sample in a study of beta chain features in type 1 diabetes. TCRdb's table, derived via immunoSEQ multiplex PCR, lists solely in-frame clones and lacks some. The sample contains 130,000 or so clones, about 10% of which appear only once. The source material was central memory CD4+ T cells from blood. The receptors stem from a young man with type 1 diabetes. Both conserved end residues are part of each CDR3. The order of the fields is J gene, V gene, clone size, D gene, CDR3 DNA, CDR3 protein. The D gene is left open where the match is weak. Size is omitted from some rows. Given values are once, few, many or a class for expanded clones.

j_gene: TRBJ1-5; v_gene: TRBV2; abundance: .; d_gene: TRBD1; CDR3nt: TGTGCCAGCATTCAGAGTACAGGGGGCAATCAGCCCCAGCATTTT; CDR3aa: CASIQSTGGNQPQHF
j_gene: TRBJ2-5; v_gene: TRBV4-3; abundance: few; d_gene: TRBD2; CDR3nt: TGCGCCAGCAGCCAAACCACTAGCGGGGGAGAGACCCAGTACTTC; CDR3aa: CASSQTTSGGETQYF
j_gene: TRBJ2-1; v_gene: TRBV7-2; abundance: many; d_gene: TRBD1; CDR3nt: TGTGCCAGCAGCCCACGGACAGGGGGCAAAAATGAGCAGTTCTTC; CDR3aa: CASSPRTGGKNEQFF
j_gene: TRBJ1-3; v_gene: TRBV2; abundance: .; d_gene: .; CDR3nt: TGTGCCAGCAGTATGGACAGAAACACCATATATTTT; CDR3aa: CASSMDRNTIYF
j_gene: TRBJ1-1; v_gene: TRBV29-1; abundance: few; d_gene: .; CDR3nt: TGCAGCGGAGGAATGAACACTGAAGCTTTCTTT; CDR3aa: CSGGMNTEAFF
j_gene: TRBJ1-1; v_gene: TRBV29-1; abundance: .; d_gene: TRBD1; CDR3nt: TGCAGCGTTGAATGGGGAGGACAGGGAGATACTGAAGCTTTATTT; CDR3aa: CSVEWGGQGDTEALF
j_gene: TRBJ1-2; v_gene: TRBV27; abundance: few; d_gene: .; CDR3nt: TGTGCCAGCAGTTTCCCTAGGACAAGGAACTATGGCTACACCTTC; CDR3aa: CASSFPRTRNYGYTF
j_gene: TRBJ2-3; v_gene: TRBV7-3; abundance: .; d_gene: .; CDR3nt: TGTGCCAGCAGCTTAACTGCAGACACAGATACGCAGTATTTT; CDR3aa: CASSLTADTDTQYF
j_gene: TRBJ1-2; v_gene: TRBV7-2; abundance: .; d_gene: TRBD1; CDR3nt: TGTGCCAGCAGCCCTTGGACAGGGAAGGGCTACACCTTC; CDR3aa: CASSPWTGKGYTF
j_gene: TRBJ2-1; v_gene: TRBV5-4; abundance: .; d_gene: TRBD1; CDR3nt: TGTGCCAGCAGCTTAGGACAGGGGTACTACAATGAGCAGTTCTTC; CDR3aa: CASSLGQGYYNEQFF
j_gene: TRBJ2-3; v_gene: TRBV4-2; abundance: few; d_gene: TRBD2; CDR3nt: TGTGCCAGCAGCCAAGCGGGGGGGGGTAATACGCAGTATTTT; CDR3aa: CASSQAGGGNTQYF
j_gene: TRBJ1-5; v_gene: TRBV19; abundance: few; d_gene: TRBD1; CDR3nt: TGTGCCAGTAGTACCGACAGGGCTCTTTGGCCCCAGCATTTT; CDR3aa: CASSTDRALWPQHF
j_gene: TRBJ1-1; v_gene: TRBV11-3; abundance: .; d_gene: .; CDR3nt: TGTGCCAGCAGCAGACAGGACACTGAAGCTTTCTTT; CDR3aa: CASSRQDTEAFF
j_gene: TRBJ1-2; v_gene: TRBV29-1; abundance: few; d_gene: TRBD1; CDR3nt: TGCAGCGGCGGGGGACAGGGCTATGGCTACACCTTC; CDR3aa: CSGGGQGYGYTF
j_gene: TRBJ2-5; v_gene: TRBV27; abundance: few; d_gene: .; CDR3nt: TGTGCCAGCAGTTTCGGTACGGGGGAGACCCAGTACTTC; CDR3aa: CASSFGTGETQYF
j_gene: TRBJ2-1; v_gene: TRBV2; abundance: .; d_gene: TRBD1; CDR3nt: TGTGCCAGCAGTGTAACAGGGGTTGAACATGAGCAGTTCTTC; CDR3aa: CASSVTGVEHEQFF
j_gene: TRBJ2-2; v_gene: TRBV7-2; abundance: .; d_gene: .; CDR3nt: TGTGCCAGCAGCACCAAACAGGGAGATAGTGTAGCCGGGGAGCTGTTTTTT; CDR3aa: CASSTKQGDSVAGELFF
j_gene: TRBJ2-7; v_gene: TRBV7-2; abundance: few; d_gene: TRBD2; CDR3nt: TGTGCCAGCAGCTTAGCAGCGGGGACTAACTACGAGCAGTACTTC; CDR3aa: CASSLAAGTNYEQYF
j_gene: TRBJ1-2; v_gene: TRBV2; abundance: .; d_gene: TRBD1; CDR3nt: TGTGCCGTTCGACGGACAGGGTGGGACTATGGCTACACCTTC; CDR3aa: CAVRRTGWDYGYTF
j_gene: TRBJ1-5; v_gene: TRBV30; abundance: .; d_gene: TRBD1; CDR3nt: TGTGCCTGGAGTCCCCAGGGGGCTGAGCCCCAGCATTTT; CDR3aa: CAWSPQGAEPQHF
j_gene: TRBJ2-5; v_gene: TRBV2; abundance: few; d_gene: TRBD1; CDR3nt: TGTGCCAGCAGACCGGGACAGGGGGCACCGGCCCAGTACTTC; CDR3aa: CASRPGQGAPAQYF
j_gene: TRBJ2-1; v_gene: TRBV6-5; abundance: .; d_gene: TRBD1; CDR3nt: TGTGCCAGCAGTTCCACGACAGGGTACGCCTACAATGAGCAGTTCTTC; CDR3aa: CASSSTTGYAYNEQFF
j_gene: TRBJ2-5; v_gene: TRBV7-9; abundance: few; d_gene: TRBD2; CDR3nt: TGTGCCAGCAGCCTCCGAACTAGCGTCGAGACCCAGTACTTC; CDR3aa: CASSLRTSVETQYF
j_gene: TRBJ2-3; v_gene: TRBV5-6; abundance: .; d_gene: TRBD2; CDR3nt: TGTGCCAGCAGCCCTCTAGCGGGGGGGTCCAATACGCAGTATTTT; CDR3aa: CASSPLAGGSNTQYF
j_gene: TRBJ1-4; v_gene: TRBV5-1; abundance: .; d_gene: TRBD1; CDR3nt: TGCGCCAGCAGCAAGCCCGGGACAGGGATAACCAATGAAAAACTGTTTTTT; CDR3aa: CASSKPGTGITNEKLFF
j_gene: TRBJ1-2; v_gene: TRBV9; abundance: .; d_gene: TRBD1; CDR3nt: TGTGCCAGCAGCGCCGGGACAGGGGAGCGGGGCTACACCTTC; CDR3aa: CASSAGTGERGYTF
j_gene: TRBJ2-7; v_gene: TRBV5-1; abundance: .; d_gene: .; CDR3nt: TGCGCCAGCAGCTTGGGTTACTACGAGCAGTACTTC; CDR3aa: CASSLGYYEQYF
j_gene: TRBJ1-4; v_gene: TRBV7-2; abundance: .; d_gene: .; CDR3nt: TGTGCCAGCAGCTTAGTGCCCGGGAGGATTGAAAAACTGTTTTTT; CDR3aa: CASSLVPGRIEKLFF